This T cell receptor (beta chain) was observed in a study of shared clonotypes between healthy human individuals. Study-wide results and limits: A small donor pool kept down the genetic and exposure-history diversity that was represented.

Some clones are missing from TCRdb's copy, which holds only in-frame ones; the method was immunoSEQ multiplex PCR. This table has more than 2 million clones, 95% appearing once. The V and J ends lost 4 bases and 5 bases respectively, with 15 bases between them. This CDR3 has 14 residues. Germline V CDR1 and CDR2: GTSNPN, SVGIG (reference sequence). Regarding this clone: Its target is not known.

The V call is TRBV30, the J call TRBJ2-1; D possibly matches TRBD1 or TRBD2 (5 bases each). The sequence came from a man between 18 and 29 years old in good health. What was sequenced was naive CD4+ T cells sorted from blood. Regarding subset: CD45RA+ positively selected. This CDR3 reads CAWNSGNRNNEQFF. The DNA of the CDR3 is TGTGCCTGGAATTCGGGAAACAGGAACAATGAGCAGTTCTTC.